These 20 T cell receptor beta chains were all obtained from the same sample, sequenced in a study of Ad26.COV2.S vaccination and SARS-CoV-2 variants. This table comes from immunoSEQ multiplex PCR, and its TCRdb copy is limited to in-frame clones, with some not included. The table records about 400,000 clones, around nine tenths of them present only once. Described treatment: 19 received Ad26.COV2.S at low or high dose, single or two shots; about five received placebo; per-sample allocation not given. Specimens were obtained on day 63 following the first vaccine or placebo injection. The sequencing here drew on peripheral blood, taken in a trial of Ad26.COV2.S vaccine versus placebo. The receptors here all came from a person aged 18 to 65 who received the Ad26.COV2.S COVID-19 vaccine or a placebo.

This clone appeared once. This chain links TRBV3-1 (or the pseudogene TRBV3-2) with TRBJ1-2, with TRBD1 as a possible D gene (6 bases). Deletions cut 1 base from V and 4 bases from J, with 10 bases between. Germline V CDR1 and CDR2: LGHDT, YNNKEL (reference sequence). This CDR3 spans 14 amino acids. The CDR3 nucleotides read TGTGCCAGCAGCCAAGGGCCAGGGGTCTATGGCTACACCTTC. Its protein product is CASSQGPGVYGYTF.

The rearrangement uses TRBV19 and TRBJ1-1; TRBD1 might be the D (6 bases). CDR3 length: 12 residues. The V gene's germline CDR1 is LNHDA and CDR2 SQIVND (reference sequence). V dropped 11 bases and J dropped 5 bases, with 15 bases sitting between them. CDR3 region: CAGNRVWTEAFF. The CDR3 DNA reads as TGTGCCGGGAACAGGGTTTGGACTGAAGCTTTCTTT.

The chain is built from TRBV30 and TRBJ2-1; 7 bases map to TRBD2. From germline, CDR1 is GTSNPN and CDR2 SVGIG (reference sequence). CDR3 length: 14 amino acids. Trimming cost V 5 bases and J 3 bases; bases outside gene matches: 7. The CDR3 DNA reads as TGTGCCTGGGATACCGGGAGGATCTACAATGAGCAGTTCTTC. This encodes CAWDTGRIYNEQFF.

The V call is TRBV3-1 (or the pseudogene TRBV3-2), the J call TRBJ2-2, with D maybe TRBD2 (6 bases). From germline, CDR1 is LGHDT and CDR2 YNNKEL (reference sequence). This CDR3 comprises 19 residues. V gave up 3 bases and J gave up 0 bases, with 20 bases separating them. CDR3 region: CASSHEMAFGGTNTGELFF. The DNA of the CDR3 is TGTGCCAGCAGCCATGAGATGGCTTTTGGCGGGACGAACACCGGGGAGCTGTTTTTT.

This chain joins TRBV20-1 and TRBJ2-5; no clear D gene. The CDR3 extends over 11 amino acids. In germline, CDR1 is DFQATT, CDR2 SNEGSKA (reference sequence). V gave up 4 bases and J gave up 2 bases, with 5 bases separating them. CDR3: CSATWQETQYF. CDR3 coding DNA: TGCAGTGCTACCTGGCAAGAGACCCAGTACTTC.

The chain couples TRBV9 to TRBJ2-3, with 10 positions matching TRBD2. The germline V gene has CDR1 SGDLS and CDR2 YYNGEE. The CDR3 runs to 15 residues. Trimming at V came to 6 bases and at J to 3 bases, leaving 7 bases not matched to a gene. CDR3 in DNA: TGTGCCAGCAACCTAAGCGGGAGGGGGACAGATACGCAGTATTTT. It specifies CASNLSGRGTDTQYF. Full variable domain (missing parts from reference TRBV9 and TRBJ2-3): DSGVTQTPKHLITATGQRVTLRCSPRSGDLSVYWYQQSLDQGLQFLIQYYNGEERAKGNILERFSAQQFPDLHSELNLSSLELGDSALYFCASNLSGRGTDTQYFGPGTRLTVL.

As DNA, the CDR3 is TGTGCCAGCAGCTTTTCTCAGGGTTACACCGGGGAGCTGTTTTTT. It translates to CASSFSQGYTGELFF. This chain links TRBV5-6 with TRBJ2-2; D is possibly TRBD1 (5 bases). Trimming cost V 2 bases and J 3 bases, with 11 bases left between them. In germline, CDR1 is SGHDT, CDR2 YYEEEE. This CDR3 has 15 amino acids.

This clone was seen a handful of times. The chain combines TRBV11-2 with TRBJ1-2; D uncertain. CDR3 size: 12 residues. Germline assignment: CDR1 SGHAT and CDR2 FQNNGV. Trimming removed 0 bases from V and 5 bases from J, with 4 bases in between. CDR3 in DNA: TGTGCCAGCAGCTTAGAGGGGTATGGCTACACCTTC. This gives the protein CASSLEGYGYTF.

CDR3 sequence: CASSYLDTTYEQYF. The CDR3 region has the DNA TGTGCCAGCAGTTATCTGGACACCACCTACGAGCAGTACTTC. The chain uses TRBV6-2 or TRBV6-3 and TRBJ2-7, with D perhaps TRBD1 (5 bases). V dropped 3 bases and J dropped 2 bases, with 11 bases sitting between them. The germline CDR1 and CDR2 sequences are MNHEY and SVGEGT. This CDR3 contains 14 residues.

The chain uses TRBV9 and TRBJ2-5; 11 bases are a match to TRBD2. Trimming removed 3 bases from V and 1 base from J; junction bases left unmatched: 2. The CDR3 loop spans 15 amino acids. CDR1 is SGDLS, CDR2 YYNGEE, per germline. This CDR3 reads CASSASGRSQETQYF. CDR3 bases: TGTGCCAGCAGCGCTAGCGGGAGGTCCCAAGAGACCCAGTACTTC.

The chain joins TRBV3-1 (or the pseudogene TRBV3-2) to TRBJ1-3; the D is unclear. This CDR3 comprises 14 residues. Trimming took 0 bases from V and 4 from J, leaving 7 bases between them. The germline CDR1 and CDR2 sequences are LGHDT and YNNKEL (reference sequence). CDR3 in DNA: TGTGCCAGCAGCCAAGAAATCAGAGGAAACACCATATATTTT. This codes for CASSQEIRGNTIYF.

CDR3 nucleotides: TGCAGCACCTCTGGAACAGGGGGAGGCTACGAGCAGTACTTC. It specifies CSTSGTGGGYEQYF. The rearrangement uses TRBV29-1 and TRBJ2-7, with 8 bases aligning to TRBD1. Germline loops: CDR1 SQVTM, CDR2 ANQGSEA. V gave up 8 bases and J gave up 3 bases; unmatched junction bases: 12. The CDR3 spans 14 residues.

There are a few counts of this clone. CDR3 residues: CASSSPSSPREQYF. Here the CDR3 DNA reads TGTGCCAGCAGCTCTCCGAGCTCCCCACGGGAGCAGTACTTC. The rearrangement joins TRBV11-3 to TRBJ2-7; D not certain. This CDR3 region has 14 residues. The germline V gene has CDR1 SGHNT and CDR2 YENEEA. V lost 4 bases and J lost 7, with 17 bases in between.

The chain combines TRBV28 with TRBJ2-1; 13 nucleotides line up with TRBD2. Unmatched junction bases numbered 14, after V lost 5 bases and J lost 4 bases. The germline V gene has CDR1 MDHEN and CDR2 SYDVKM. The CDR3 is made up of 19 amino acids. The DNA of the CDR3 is TGTGCCAGCAGTCGGACTAGCGGGAGAGCCGGCGCATCGTACAATGAGCAGTTCTTC. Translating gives CASSRTSGRAGASYNEQFF.

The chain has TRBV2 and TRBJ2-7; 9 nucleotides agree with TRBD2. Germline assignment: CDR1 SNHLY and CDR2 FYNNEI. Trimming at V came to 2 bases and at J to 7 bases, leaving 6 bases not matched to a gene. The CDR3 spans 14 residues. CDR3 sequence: CASSEWKAGGEQYF. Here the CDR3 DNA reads TGTGCCAGCAGTGAATGGAAAGCGGGGGGTGAGCAGTACTTC. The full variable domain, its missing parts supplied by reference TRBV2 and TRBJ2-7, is EPEVTQTPSHQVTQMGQEVILRCVPISNHLYFYWYRQILGQKVEFLVSFYNNEISEKSEIFDDQFSVERPDGSNFTLKIRSTKLEDSAMYFCASSEWKAGGEQYFGPGTRLTVT.

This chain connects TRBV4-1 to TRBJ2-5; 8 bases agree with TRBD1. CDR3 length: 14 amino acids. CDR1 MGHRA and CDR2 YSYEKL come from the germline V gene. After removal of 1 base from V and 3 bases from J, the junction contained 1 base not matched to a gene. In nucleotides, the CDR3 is TGCGCCAGCAGCCAAGCGGACAGGGAAGAGACCCAGTACTTC. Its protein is CASSQADREETQYF.

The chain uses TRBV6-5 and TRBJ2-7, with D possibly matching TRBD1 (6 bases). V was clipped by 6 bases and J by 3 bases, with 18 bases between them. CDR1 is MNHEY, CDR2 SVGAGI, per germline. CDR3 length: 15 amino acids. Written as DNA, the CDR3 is TGTGCCAGCAGCCGCTCCGGGACACTTGGCTACGAGCAGTACTTC. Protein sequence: CASSRSGTLGYEQYF.

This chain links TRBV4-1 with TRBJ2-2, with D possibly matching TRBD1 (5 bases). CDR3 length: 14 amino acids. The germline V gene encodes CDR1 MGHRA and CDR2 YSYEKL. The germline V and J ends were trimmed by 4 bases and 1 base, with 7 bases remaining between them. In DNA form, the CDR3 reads TGCGCCAGCAGCCTGACAGAGAACACCGGGGAGCTGTTTTTT. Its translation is CASSLTENTGELFF.

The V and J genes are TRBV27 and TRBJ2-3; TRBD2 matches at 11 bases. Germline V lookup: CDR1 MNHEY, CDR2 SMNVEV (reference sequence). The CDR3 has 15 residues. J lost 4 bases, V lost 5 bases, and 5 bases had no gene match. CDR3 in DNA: TGTGCCAGCAGTCCCCGACTAGCGGGACCAGATACGCAGTATTTT. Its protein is CASSPRLAGPDTQYF.

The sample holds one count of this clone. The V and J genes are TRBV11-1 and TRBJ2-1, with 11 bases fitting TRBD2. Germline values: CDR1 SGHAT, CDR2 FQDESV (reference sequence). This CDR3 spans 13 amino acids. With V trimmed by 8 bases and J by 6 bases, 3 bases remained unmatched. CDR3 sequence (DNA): TGTGCCAGCGGACTAGCGGGCCTCAATGAGCAGTTCTTC. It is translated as CASGLAGLNEQFF.